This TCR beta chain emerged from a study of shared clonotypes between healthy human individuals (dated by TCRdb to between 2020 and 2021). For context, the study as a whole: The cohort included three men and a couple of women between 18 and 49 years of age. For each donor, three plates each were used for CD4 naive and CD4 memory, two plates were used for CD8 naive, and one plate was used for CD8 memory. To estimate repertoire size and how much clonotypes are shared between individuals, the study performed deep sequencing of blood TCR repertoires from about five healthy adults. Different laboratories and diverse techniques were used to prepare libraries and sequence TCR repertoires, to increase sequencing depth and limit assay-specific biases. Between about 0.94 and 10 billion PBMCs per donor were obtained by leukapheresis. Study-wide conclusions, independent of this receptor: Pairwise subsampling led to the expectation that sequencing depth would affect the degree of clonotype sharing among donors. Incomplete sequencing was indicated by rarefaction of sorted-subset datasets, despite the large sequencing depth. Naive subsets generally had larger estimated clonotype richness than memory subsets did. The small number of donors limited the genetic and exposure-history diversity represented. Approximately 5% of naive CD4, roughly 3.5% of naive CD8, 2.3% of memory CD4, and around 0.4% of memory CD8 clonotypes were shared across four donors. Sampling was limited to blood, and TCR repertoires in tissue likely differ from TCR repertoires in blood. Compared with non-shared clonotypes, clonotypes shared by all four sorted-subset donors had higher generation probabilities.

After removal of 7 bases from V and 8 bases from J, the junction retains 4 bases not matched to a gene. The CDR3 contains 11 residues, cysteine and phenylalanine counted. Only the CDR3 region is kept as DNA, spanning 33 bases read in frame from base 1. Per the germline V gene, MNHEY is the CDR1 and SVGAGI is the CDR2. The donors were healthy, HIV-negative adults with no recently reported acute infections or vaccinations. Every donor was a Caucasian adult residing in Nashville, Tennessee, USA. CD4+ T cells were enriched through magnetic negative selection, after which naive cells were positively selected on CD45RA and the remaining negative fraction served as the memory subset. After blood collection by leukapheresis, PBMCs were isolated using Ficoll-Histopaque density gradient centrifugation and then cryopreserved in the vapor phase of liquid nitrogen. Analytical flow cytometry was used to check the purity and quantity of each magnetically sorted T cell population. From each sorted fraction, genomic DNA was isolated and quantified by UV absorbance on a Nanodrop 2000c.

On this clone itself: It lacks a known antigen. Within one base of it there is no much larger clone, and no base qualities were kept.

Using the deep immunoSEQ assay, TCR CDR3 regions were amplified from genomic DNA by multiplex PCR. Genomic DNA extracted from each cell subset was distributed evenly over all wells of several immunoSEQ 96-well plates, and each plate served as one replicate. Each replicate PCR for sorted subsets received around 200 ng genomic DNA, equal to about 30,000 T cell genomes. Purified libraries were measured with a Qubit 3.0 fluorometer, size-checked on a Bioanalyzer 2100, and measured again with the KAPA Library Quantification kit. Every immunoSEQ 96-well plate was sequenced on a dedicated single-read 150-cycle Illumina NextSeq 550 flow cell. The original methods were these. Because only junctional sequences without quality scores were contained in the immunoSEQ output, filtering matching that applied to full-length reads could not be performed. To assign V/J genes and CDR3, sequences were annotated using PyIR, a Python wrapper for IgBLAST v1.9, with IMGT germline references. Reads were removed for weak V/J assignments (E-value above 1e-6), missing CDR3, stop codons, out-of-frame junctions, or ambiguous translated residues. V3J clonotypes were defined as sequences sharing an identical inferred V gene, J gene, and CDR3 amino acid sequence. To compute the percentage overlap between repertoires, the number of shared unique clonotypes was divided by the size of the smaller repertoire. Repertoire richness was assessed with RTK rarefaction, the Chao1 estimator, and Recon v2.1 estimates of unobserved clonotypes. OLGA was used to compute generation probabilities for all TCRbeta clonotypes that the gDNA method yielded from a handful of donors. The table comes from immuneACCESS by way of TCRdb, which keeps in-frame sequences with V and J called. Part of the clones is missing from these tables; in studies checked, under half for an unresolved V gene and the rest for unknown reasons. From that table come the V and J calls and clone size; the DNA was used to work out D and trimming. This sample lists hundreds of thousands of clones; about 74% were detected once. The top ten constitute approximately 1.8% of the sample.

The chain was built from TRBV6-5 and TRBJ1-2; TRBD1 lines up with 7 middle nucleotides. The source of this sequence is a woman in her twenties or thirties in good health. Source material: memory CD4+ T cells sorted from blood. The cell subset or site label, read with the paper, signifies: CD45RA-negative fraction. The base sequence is TGTGCCAGCAAAACAGGGGTCGGCTACACCTTC. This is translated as CASKTGVGYTF.